These T cell receptor beta chains were read from a single sample in a study of shared clonotypes between healthy human individuals. Some clones are missing from TCRdb's copy, which holds only in-frame ones; the method was immunoSEQ multiplex PCR. The repertoire has approximately 1,000,000 clones, around 82% of them found once; the top ten carry more than 0.5%. Sequencing used memory CD4+ T cells from PBMCs. These receptor sequences come from a man younger than 30 in good health. Some clones in this sample may be carry-over from other donors' samples. Both conserved end residues are part of each CDR3.

j_gene: TRBJ2-5; v_gene: TRBV2; len: 15; CDR3aa: CASTSLGGNLGTQYF
j_gene: TRBJ2-2; v_gene: TRBV18; len: 12; CDR3aa: CASSRITGELFF
j_gene: TRBJ2-7; v_gene: TRBV7-6; len: 15; CDR3aa: CASSPRDIGAYEQYF
j_gene: TRBJ2-7; v_gene: TRBV29-1; len: 15; CDR3aa: CSVGNPAGDSYEQYF
j_gene: TRBJ2-2; v_gene: TRBV11-2; len: 13; CDR3aa: CASSLVGAGELFF
j_gene: TRBJ2-7; v_gene: TRBV9; len: 12; CDR3aa: CASSPRGGEQYF
j_gene: TRBJ1-2; v_gene: TRBV20-1; len: 11; CDR3aa: CSARTGYGYTF
j_gene: TRBJ2-3; v_gene: TRBV7-6; len: 12; CDR3aa: CASSRTRDTQYF
j_gene: TRBJ1-1; v_gene: TRBV4-3; len: 15; CDR3aa: CASSRAQGWGTEAFF
j_gene: TRBJ2-6; v_gene: TRBV18; len: 16; CDR3aa: CASSPITITGANVLTF
j_gene: TRBJ2-1; v_gene: TRBV6-6; len: 15; CDR3aa: CASSLGSTHYNEQFF
j_gene: TRBJ1-2; v_gene: TRBV28; len: 11; CDR3aa: CASTFGRGYTF
j_gene: TRBJ2-5; v_gene: TRBV4-2; len: 13; CDR3aa: CASSQDSGSRGYF
j_gene: TRBJ2-7; v_gene: TRBV2; len: 13; CDR3aa: CASSGPIHYEQYF
j_gene: TRBJ2-5; v_gene: TRBV5-1; len: 15; CDR3aa: CASSSQGGAQETQYF
j_gene: TRBJ1-1; v_gene: TRBV28; len: 17; CDR3aa: CASSLQSDSAGNTEAFF
j_gene: TRBJ1-3; v_gene: TRBV13; len: 16; CDR3aa: CASSPKSGTTGNTIYF
j_gene: TRBJ2-1; v_gene: TRBV5-1; len: 15; CDR3aa: CASSPLAGAYNEQFF
j_gene: TRBJ2-5; v_gene: TRBV6-1; len: 15; CDR3aa: CASRHAPGGGETQYF
j_gene: TRBJ2-7; v_gene: TRBV5-6; len: 17; CDR3aa: CASNWGRVSGMIYEQYF
j_gene: TRBJ2-2; v_gene: TRBV11-2; len: 14; CDR3aa: CASSPQLGTGELFF
j_gene: TRBJ2-5; v_gene: TRBV28; len: 14; CDR3aa: CASSLFLEKETQYF
j_gene: TRBJ2-1; v_gene: TRBV9; len: 14; CDR3aa: CASSGTRGRNEQFF
j_gene: TRBJ1-2; v_gene: TRBV6-1; len: 15; CDR3aa: CASSEEGGRGYGYTF
j_gene: TRBJ2-3; v_gene: TRBV5-1; len: 16; CDR3aa: CASSLEGFPHTDTQYF
j_gene: TRBJ2-7; v_gene: TRBV4-1; len: 17; CDR3aa: CASSQGALSGYSYEQYF